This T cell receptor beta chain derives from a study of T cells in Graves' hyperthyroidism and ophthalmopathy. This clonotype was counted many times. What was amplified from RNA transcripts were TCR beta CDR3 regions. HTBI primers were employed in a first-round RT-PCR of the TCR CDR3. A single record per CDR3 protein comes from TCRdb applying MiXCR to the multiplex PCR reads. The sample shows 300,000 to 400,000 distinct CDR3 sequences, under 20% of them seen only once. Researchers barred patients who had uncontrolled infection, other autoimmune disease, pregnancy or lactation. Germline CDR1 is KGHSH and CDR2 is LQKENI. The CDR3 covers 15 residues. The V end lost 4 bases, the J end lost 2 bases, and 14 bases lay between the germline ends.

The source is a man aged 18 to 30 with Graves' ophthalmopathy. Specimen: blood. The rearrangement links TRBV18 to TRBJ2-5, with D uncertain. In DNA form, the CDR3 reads TGTGCCAGCTCACTCGTGGGAATAAAACAAGAGACCCAGTACTTC. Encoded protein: CASSLVGIKQETQYF. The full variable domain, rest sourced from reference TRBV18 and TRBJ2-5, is NAGVMQNPRHLVRRRGQEARLRCSPMKGHSHVYWYRQLPEEGLKFMVYLQKENIIDESGMPKERFSAEFPKEGPSILRIQQVVRGDSAAYFCASSLVGIKQETQYFGPGTRLLVL.